Below, one TCR beta chain is given with its context. There is no known antigen for this receptor. No clone much larger than this one lies a single base away; base qualities are absent. TCRbeta CDR3 regions were amplified from genomic DNA using the immunoSEQ Assay, a bias-controlled multiplex PCR. Turning to the authors' computational methods: The number of nucleated cells in each sample was estimated by amplification of reference gene primers within the assay. To quantify the absolute abundance of each unique TCRbeta CDR3 rearrangement, sequence reads were collapsed and filtered. For each sample, productive Simpson clonality was calculated as the square root of Simpson's diversity index over productive rearrangements. This immuneACCESS table, as held by TCRdb, lists in-frame sequences with V and J called but not all clones. Of the missing ones, under half trace to an unresolved V gene in checked studies; the others have no known cause. That table furnishes V, J and clone size, whereas the DNA furnished D and trimming. The sample has 250,000 to 350,000 clones on record, around 81% of them singletons. The top ten clonotypes cover around 16% of the sample.

The junction shows trimming of 3 bases on V and 4 bases on J, plus 19 bases between the germline ends. The CDR3 covers 17 residues, taking in both the cysteine and the phenylalanine. Only CDR3 DNA is held: 51 bases, read in frame from base 1. Taken from the germline V gene, the CDR1 and CDR2 loops are MNHEY and SVGEGT. One collaborating source in Seattle enrolled patients during active infection and followed them longitudinally through the course of disease. Whole blood was collected in K2EDTA tubes by collaborating institutions according to the institutions' own protocols. Collaborator samples were shipped for TCRbeta analysis as frozen whole blood, isolated PBMCs, or DNA extracted from either sample type. This specimen belongs to a study of blood T cell repertoires in COVID-19 (TCRdb year 2020). Notes on the research overall: Collaborator samples came from the United States, Italy and Spain and covered acute and convalescent phases of COVID-19. Where available, HLA class I and class II types were obtained from metadata supplied by the sample provider rather than from assay-based typing. The material from the prospective study consisted of cDNA or gDNA derived from T cells, B-cell-depleted T cells, or PBMCs. Samples came from the ongoing ImmuneRACE study (first 160 participants) plus 1,254 subjects from 6 global collaborators. Sample metadata almost always included a de-identified subject ID, COVID-19 status, age in years and sex. The dataset comprised deeply sampled blood TCRbeta repertoires from subjects exposed to, actively infected with, or recovered from COVID-19. The repertoires were released in a freely available public database intended as a resource for research on the immune response to SARS-CoV-2. General findings and caveats noted by the study authors: How much clinical and demographic metadata was included differed by source and by participant, and the metadata was provided uncurated.

Material for sequencing was peripheral blood. This receptor was obtained from a person aged 70 to 85 with COVID-19, enrolled during active disease. The V and J segments used are TRBV6-2 or TRBV6-3 and TRBJ1-5; possibly the D gene is TRBD1, per 6 matching bases. The DNA sequence reads TGTGCCAGCAGTTATAACATGTTGACAGGTGGGAATCAGCCCCAGCATTTT. This translates into CASSYNMLTGGNQPQHF.